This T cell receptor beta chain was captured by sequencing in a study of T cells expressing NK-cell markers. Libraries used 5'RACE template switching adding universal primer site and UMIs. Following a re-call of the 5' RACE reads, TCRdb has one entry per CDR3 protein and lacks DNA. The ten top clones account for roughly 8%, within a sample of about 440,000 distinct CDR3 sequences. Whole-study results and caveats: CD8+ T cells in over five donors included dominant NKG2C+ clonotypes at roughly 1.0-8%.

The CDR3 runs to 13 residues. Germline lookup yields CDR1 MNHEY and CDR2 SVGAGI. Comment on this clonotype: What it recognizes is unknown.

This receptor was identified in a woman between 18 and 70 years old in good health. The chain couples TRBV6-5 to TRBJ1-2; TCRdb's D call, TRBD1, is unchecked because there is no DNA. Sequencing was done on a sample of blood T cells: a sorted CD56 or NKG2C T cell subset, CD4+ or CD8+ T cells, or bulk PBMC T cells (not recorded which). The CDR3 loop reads CASSYSGGYGYTF.